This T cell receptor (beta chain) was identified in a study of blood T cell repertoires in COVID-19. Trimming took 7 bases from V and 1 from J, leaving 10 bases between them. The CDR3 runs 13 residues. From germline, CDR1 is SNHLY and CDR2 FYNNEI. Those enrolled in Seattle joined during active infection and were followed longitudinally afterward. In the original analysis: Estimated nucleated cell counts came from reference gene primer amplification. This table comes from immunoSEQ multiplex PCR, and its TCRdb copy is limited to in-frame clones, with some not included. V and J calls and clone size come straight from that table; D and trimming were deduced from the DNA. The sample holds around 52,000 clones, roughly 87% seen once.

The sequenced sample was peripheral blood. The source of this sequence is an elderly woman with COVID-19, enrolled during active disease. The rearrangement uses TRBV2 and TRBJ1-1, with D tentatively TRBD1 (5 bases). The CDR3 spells CASKGAWNTEAFF. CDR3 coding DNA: TGTGCCAGCAAAGGGGCTTGGAACACTGAAGCTTTCTTT.